This entry is about one T cell receptor (beta chain). The target of this receptor is not known. No base quality information exists; no much larger clone differs at one position. To be included, a participant needed at least one PBMC sample from before ART initiation plus at least two post-ART samples. Every participant with HIV received treatment in the United States of America. Before DNA extraction, cryopreserved samples of about 0.95-10 million PBMC were thawed and washed. At the time of the earliest PBMC sample, participants with HIV were aged between 23 and 54 years. PBMC samples were contributed by each participant from 1-4 timepoints before ART initiation and 2-8 timepoints after ART initiation, with a median of 7 samples. For every participant, serial HIV viral load, CD4+ T-cell count, ART history and demographic data were obtained. Genomic DNA was extracted from unsorted PBMC with a Qiagen kit on a QIAcube, with processing performed in batches of 12 samples.

The entry originates in a study of long-term antiretroviral therapy in people with HIV (dated by TCRdb to 2021 to 2024). At the level of the whole study: The earliest samples were collected approximately a decade before the 2015 WHO recommendation for immediate ART, a period when ART was typically delayed until CD4 counts fell. Test extractions of a monoclonal T-cell line alongside some 36 polyclonal samples showed no cross-contamination during QIAcube processing. Among the 30 to 35 participants with HIV, eleven were female. A total of around 200 cryopreserved PBMC samples were contributed to the cohort by 30 adults with confirmed HIV infection, with samples collected serially over a mean of roughly six years (range 1-12). Whether ART initiation and durable HIV suppression were associated with changes in peripheral blood TRB repertoire composition and diversity was tested in a retrospective serial study.

From its cysteine to its phenylalanine, the CDR3 spans 15 amino acids. The only DNA kept is the CDR3, 45 bases in frame from the first base. Deletion took 5 bases off V and 2 bases off J, with a span of 16 bases between the germline ends. Reading the germline V gene (reference sequence) gives CDR1 SGHKS and CDR2 YYEKEE. Broader findings and caveats from the paper: Samples dated from the mid-2000s to the late 2010s, and the ART regimens used may be less effective than current ones. Owing to limited PBMC availability, only the TCR beta chain was sequenced, without alpha chain pairing. Because pre-ART samples had limited cell numbers, profiling was done on unsorted PBMC rather than on sorted CD4+ and CD8+ T cells. Expanded TRB clones identified before ART initiation dominated the repertoire across all time points, though the dominance fluctuated and decreased in many PLHIV after ART. No data were available on ART adherence, viral resistance or therapy changes, limiting inferences about post-ART repertoire changes. Starting ART was linked to a significant rise in TRB diversity, yet even after long-term ART the diversity remained significantly lower than in transplant donor controls. CDR3 length ranges in HIV repertoires were narrower than in controls, and network structure suggested an antigen-experienced repertoire with only a slight naive shift after ART.

The immunoSEQ hsTCRB v3.0 assay was used at survey level resolution to sequence the TRB variable region. A depth of roughly 40,000-50,000 T-cell genomes per sample was targeted for TRB sequencing. An Illumina MiSeq with a v3 150-cycle kit was used to sequence the pooled TRB libraries. The source study handled its data this way. Repertoire analysis was run in R within a reproducible Nextflow workflow that covered QC, data transformation and analysis. Custom analyses were implemented in LymphoSeq2, an R package for AIRR-Seq data exploration. A few samples that yielded fewer than 5000 total TRB sequences were excluded, so that around 190 HIV repertoires were analyzed. Among the roughly 190 retained HIV repertoires, 55 to 60 were collected before ART initiation and about 130 were collected after ART initiation. Repertoires were downsampled to 5000 TRB nucleotide sequences, with summary statistics averaged over 100 downsampling iterations. Only TRB sequences with CDR3 regions of at least seven amino acids were retained for analysis. A Shannon entropy-derived clonality score and the Gini coefficient were used to measure diversity. In the repertoire networks, any two of the top 5000 CDR3 amino acid sequences were connected whenever the two sequences differed by an edit distance of one. For TRB CDR3 amino acid sequences, GLIPH2 was used to predict antigen specificity groups and MHC restriction. CDR3 amino acid sequences were matched against VDJdb and McPAS-TCR to flag known CMV, EBV, HIV or tissue antigen associations. Pre-ART, post-ART and control groups were compared with Wilcoxon signed-rank tests and Holm-Bonferroni correction. TCRdb stores this immuneACCESS table with in-frame sequences only. Part of the clones is absent; in the studies checked, under half of the shortfall reflects unresolved V genes, and no reason is known for the rest. V and J calls and clone size are as listed in that table; D and trimming were resolved from the DNA. Within this sample are some 21,000 clones, with 81% of them counted one time only. Together, the top ten hold approximately 12% of the sample.

The receptor was derived from a man aged 35 to 55 with HIV. Recombination joined TRBV5-5 with TRBJ1-1; D gene: possibly TRBD1, on 6 matching bases. The specimen comprised unsorted PBMCs, sampled 0.1 years before starting antiretroviral therapy. In nucleotides, the sequence is TGTGCCAGCAGTTACCGACAGGCCGGAAACACTGAAGCTTTCTTT. It encodes CASSYRQAGNTEAFF. Here the CDR3 is joined to the reference TRBV5-5 and TRBJ1-1 genes, and the full variable domain is: DAGVTQSPTHLIKTRGQQVTLRCSPISGHKSVSWYQQVLGQGPQFIFQYYEKEERGRGNFPDRFSARQFPNYSSELNVNALLLGDSALYLCASSYRQAGNTEAFFGQGTRLTVV.